This T cell receptor beta chain originates from a study of blood T cell repertoires in COVID-19. Study background: The samples span acute and convalescent COVID-19 from the United States, Italy and Spain.

To note about this clone: Other nucleotide sequences in the sample specify the same CDR3.

Original processing methods: Reference gene primers were amplified, and this amplification served to estimate nucleated cell counts. Assay: immunoSEQ multiplex PCR; the TCRdb copy retains only in-frame clones and omits some. V, J and clone size are taken as reported in that table, and D and trimming were inferred from the DNA itself. The sample lists approximately 110,000 clones; more than 75% were seen once. Germline lookup yields CDR1 SGHDT and CDR2 YYEEEE. Deletions cut 1 base from V and 6 bases from J, with 9 bases between. This CDR3 has 13 amino acids. The TCR sequence derives from a human donor in a cohort sampled during active COVID-19. This chain uses TRBV5-6 with TRBJ2-3; D uncertain. Material for sequencing was peripheral blood. The CDR3 region has the DNA TGTGCCAGCAGCTTGCCGGGTACGGATACGCAGTATTTT. The encoded protein is CASSLPGTDTQYF.